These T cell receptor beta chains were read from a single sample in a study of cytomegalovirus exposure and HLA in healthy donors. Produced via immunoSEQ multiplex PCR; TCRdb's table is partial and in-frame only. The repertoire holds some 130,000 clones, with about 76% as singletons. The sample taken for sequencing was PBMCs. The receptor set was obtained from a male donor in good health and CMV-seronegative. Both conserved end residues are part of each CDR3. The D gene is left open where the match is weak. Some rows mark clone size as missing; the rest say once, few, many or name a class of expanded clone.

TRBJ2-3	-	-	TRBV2	CASSNLDTQYF	TGTGCCAGCTCGAACTTAGATACGCAGTATTTT
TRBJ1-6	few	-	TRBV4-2	CASSQDSGAYNSPLHF	TGTGCCAGCAGCCAAGATTCGGGGGCCTATAATTCACCCCTCCACTTT
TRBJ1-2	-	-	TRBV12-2	CASRSTGENGYTF	TGTGCAAGTCGCAGCACAGGGGAAAATGGCTACACCTTC
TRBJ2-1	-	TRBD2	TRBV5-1	CASNLVSSGGAYEQFF	TGCGCCAGCAACCTGGTGTCAAGCGGGGGGGCGTATGAGCAGTTCTTC
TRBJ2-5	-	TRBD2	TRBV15	CATSREPGGRETQYF	TGTGCCACCAGCAGAGAACCAGGCGGGAGGGAGACCCAGTACTTC
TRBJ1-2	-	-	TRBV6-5	CASSYGRGGRGYTF	TGTGCCAGCAGTTATGGCAGGGGAGGGCGGGGCTACACCTTC
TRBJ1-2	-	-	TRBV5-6	CASSLALYGYTF	TGTGCCAGCAGCTTGGCCCTCTATGGCTACACCTTC
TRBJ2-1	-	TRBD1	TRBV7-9	CASSLWGTGGKDNEQFF	TGTGCCAGCAGCTTATGGGGGACAGGGGGCAAGGACAATGAGCAGTTCTTC
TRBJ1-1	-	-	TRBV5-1	CASSLGRDPLGEAFF	TGCGCCAGCAGCCTAGGGCGGGACCCACTCGGTGAAGCTTTCTTT
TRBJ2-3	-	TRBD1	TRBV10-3	CAISDRQGNTQYF	TGTGCCATCAGCGACCGACAGGGAAATACGCAGTATTTT
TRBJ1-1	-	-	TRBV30	CAWSVPRGGTEAFF	TGTGCCTGGAGTGTCCCCAGGGGCGGCACTGAAGCTTTCTTT
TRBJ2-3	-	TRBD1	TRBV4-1	CASSHPGGPSSTDTQYF	TGCGCCAGCAGCCACCCAGGGGGCCCGTCTAGCACAGATACGCAGTATTTT
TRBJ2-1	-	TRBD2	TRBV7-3	CASSSGLAGDEQFF	TGTGCCAGCAGCTCCGGACTAGCGGGAGATGAGCAGTTCTTC
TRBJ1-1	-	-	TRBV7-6	CASSPGLLNTEAFF	TGTGCCAGCAGCCCGGGACTCCTGAACACTGAAGCTTTCTTT
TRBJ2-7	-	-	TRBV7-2	CASSLAQNRAHEQYF	TGTGCCAGCAGCTTAGCGCAGAACAGGGCACACGAGCAGTACTTC
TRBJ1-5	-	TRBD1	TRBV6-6	CASSPVDRGSNQPQHF	TGTGCCAGCAGTCCTGTCGACAGGGGGAGCAATCAGCCCCAGCATTTT
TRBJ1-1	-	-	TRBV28	CASSSPTVMNTEAFF	TGTGCCAGCAGCTCACCGACAGTCATGAACACTGAAGCTTTCTTT
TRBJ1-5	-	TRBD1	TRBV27	CATSSLYKDRRNQPQHF	TGTGCCACCTCCTCCTTATATAAGGACAGGCGAAATCAGCCCCAGCATTTT
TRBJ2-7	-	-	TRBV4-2	CASSQVDRPYEQYF	TGTGCCAGCAGCCAAGTCGACAGACCCTACGAGCAGTACTTC
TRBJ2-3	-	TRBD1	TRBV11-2	CASSLGTGLYTDTQYF	TGTGCCAGCAGCTTAGGGACAGGACTTTACACAGATACGCAGTATTTT
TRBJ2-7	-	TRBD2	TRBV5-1	CASSLGLAGIGDEQYF	TGCGCCAGCAGCTTGGGACTAGCGGGAATAGGCGACGAGCAGTACTTC
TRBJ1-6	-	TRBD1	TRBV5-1	CASRLQGAMGNSPLHF	TGCGCCAGCAGGTTACAGGGGGCAATGGGTAATTCACCCCTCCACTTT
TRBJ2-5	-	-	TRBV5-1	CASSLLIYSQETQYF	TGCGCCAGCAGCTTGCTGATCTACTCACAAGAGACCCAGTACTTC
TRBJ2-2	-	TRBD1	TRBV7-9	CSSSDNAGTGITGELFF	TGTTCCAGCAGTGATAATGCCGGGACAGGGATCACCGGGGAGCTGTTTTTT
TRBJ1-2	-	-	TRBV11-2	CASSQYQGSDGYTF	TGTGCCAGCAGCCAGTACCAGGGGTCAGACGGCTACACCTTC
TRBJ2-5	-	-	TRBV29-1	CSGGTGPAGGQETQYF	TGCAGCGGAGGGACAGGGCCAGCGGGGGGGCAAGAGACCCAGTACTTC
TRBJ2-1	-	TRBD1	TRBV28	CASRGQGSNEQFF	TGTGCCAGCAGGGGACAGGGTTCCAATGAGCAGTTCTTC
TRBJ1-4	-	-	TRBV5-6	CASSKTVELINEKLFF	TGTGCCAGCAGCAAGACAGTCGAGTTGATAAATGAAAAACTGTTTTTT
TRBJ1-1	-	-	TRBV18	CASSPLYAGPNTEAFF	TGTGCCAGCTCACCATTGTATGCGGGGCCGAACACTGAAGCTTTCTTT
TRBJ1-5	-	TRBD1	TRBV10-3	CAISDDRAEGNQPQHF	TGTGCCATCAGTGATGACAGGGCTGAGGGGAATCAGCCCCAGCATTTT
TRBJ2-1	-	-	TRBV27	CASSLYLGGSYNEQFF	TGTGCCAGCAGTTTATATCTAGGCGGCTCCTACAATGAGCAGTTCTTC
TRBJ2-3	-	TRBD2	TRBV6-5	CASSYGAGGVDTQYF	TGTGCCAGCAGTTACGGGGCGGGAGGGGTAGATACGCAGTATTTT
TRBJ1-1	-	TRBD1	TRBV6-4	CASSADRGRNTEAFF	TGTGCCAGCAGTGCCGACAGGGGCCGTAACACTGAAGCTTTCTTT
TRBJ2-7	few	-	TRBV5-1	CASSLDGFYEQYF	TGCGCCAGCAGCTTAGACGGGTTCTACGAGCAGTACTTC
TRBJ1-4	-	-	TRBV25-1	CASSEFDGAATNEKLFF	TGTGCCAGCAGTGAATTTGATGGTGCGGCAACTAATGAAAAACTGTTTTTT
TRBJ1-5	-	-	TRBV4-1	CASSQIPGEQSNQPQHF	TGCGCCAGCAGCCAGATCCCAGGGGAACAAAGCAATCAGCCCCAGCATTTT
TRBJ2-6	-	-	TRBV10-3	CAITGSSGANVLTF	TGTGCCATCACTGGGAGCTCTGGGGCCAACGTCCTGACTTTC
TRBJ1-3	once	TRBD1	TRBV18	CASSWGQSSGNTIYF	TGTGCCAGCTCGTGGGGACAGAGCTCTGGAAACACCATATATTTT
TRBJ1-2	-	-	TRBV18	CASSPVGGGYTF	TGTGCCAGCTCACCCGTTGGGGGGGGCTACACCTTC
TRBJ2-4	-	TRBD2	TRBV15	CATSRDGASGTSQYF	TGTGCCACCAGCAGAGATGGGGCTAGCGGGACTAGTCAGTACTTC
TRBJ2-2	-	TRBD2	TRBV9	CASSALAGALPGELFF	TGTGCCAGCAGCGCGCTAGCGGGAGCTTTGCCCGGGGAGCTGTTTTTT
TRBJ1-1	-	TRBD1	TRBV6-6	CASSYRGGSSTEAFF	TGTGCCAGCAGTTACAGAGGGGGCTCCAGCACTGAAGCTTTCTTT
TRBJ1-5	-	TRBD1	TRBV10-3	CAISGDRGQPQHF	TGTGCCATCAGCGGTGACAGGGGTCAGCCCCAGCATTTT
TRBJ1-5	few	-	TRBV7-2	CASSGPGLRLDQPQHF	TGTGCCAGCAGCGGACCAGGGTTGAGATTGGACCAGCCCCAGCATTTT
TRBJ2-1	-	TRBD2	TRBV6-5	CASRFHSGSHNEQFF	TGTGCCAGCAGGTTTCACAGCGGGAGCCACAATGAGCAGTTCTTC
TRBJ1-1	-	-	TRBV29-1	CSVLGSGGTEAFF	TGCAGCGTCCTGGGGTCGGGGGGGACTGAAGCTTTCTTT
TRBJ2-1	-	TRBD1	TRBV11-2	CASSSGTGGYNEQFF	TGTGCCAGCAGCTCGGGGACAGGGGGCTACAATGAGCAGTTCTTC
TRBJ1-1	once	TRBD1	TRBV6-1	CASIFGGQGKTEAFF	TGTGCCAGCATCTTCGGTGGACAGGGGAAGACTGAAGCTTTCTTT
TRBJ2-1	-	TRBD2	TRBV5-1	CASSSFGRAGNEQFF	TGCGCCAGCAGCTCATTCGGGAGGGCCGGGAATGAGCAGTTCTTC
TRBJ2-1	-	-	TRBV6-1	CASTTYNEQFF	TGTGCCAGCACTACGTACAATGAGCAGTTCTTC
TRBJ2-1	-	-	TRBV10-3	CAISESETYNEQFF	TGTGCCATCAGTGAGTCGGAGACCTACAATGAGCAGTTCTTC
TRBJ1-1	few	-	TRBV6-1	CASSDWRRTEAFF	TGTGCCAGCAGTGATTGGCGGCGGACTGAAGCTTTCTTT
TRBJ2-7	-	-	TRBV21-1	CASSGQGPSYEQYF	TGTGCCAGCAGCGGGCAGGGGCCCTCCTACGAGCAGTACTTC
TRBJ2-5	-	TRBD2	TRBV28	CASSTLAGGPETQYF	TGTGCCAGCAGTACTCTAGCGGGGGGGCCCGAGACCCAGTACTTC
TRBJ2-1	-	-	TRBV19	CASSLRESFNEQFF	TGTGCCAGTAGTTTACGGGAGAGCTTCAATGAGCAGTTCTTC
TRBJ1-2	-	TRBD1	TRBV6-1	CASSSPGTAYGYTF	TGTGCCAGCAGTAGCCCCGGGACAGCCTATGGCTACACCTTC
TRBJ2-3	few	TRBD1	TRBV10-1	CASSHIQGESTDTQYF	TGCGCCAGCAGCCACATACAGGGGGAAAGCACAGATACGCAGTATTTT
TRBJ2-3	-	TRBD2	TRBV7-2	CASSLGLAGGTDTQYF	TGTGCCAGCAGCTTAGGACTAGCGGGGGGTACAGATACGCAGTATTTT